These 25 T cell receptor beta chains share one sample of origin, sequenced in a study of shared clonotypes between healthy human individuals. Using immunoSEQ multiplex PCR, the repertoire was profiled, and TCRdb retains in-frame clones only, with some absent. This table holds more than 2,000,000 clones, approximately 95% found once. The specimen was naive CD4+ T cells from PBMCs. The subset: CD45RA+ positively selected. Source of these receptors: a man aged 18 to 35 in good health. Some clones in this sample may be carry-over from other donors' samples.

The chain uses TRBV10-3 and TRBJ2-3, with 8 bases aligning to TRBD1. CDR1 and CDR2 from the germline V gene are ENHRY and SYGVKD. Germline trimming cut 6 bases from V and 0 bases from J; bases unmatched to any gene: 5. This CDR3 is built from 15 residues. For the CDR3, the DNA is TGTGCCATCAGGAAGGGACAGGAGAGCACAGATACGCAGTATTTT. Protein sequence: CAIRKGQESTDTQYF.

This clone came up once. V is TRBV5-5 and J is TRBJ2-5, with D possibly being TRBD1 or TRBD2 (5 bases each). Between the trimmed V and J ends, which lost 2 bases and 4 bases, there was a span of 15 bases. The CDR3 is made up of 15 amino acids. Germline assignment: CDR1 SGHKS and CDR2 YYEKEE (reference sequence). CDR3 coding DNA: TGTGCCAGCAGCTTTATCTGGGGGACGGGAGAGACCCAGTACTTC. Translating gives CASSFIWGTGETQYF.

The chain couples TRBV27 to TRBJ1-2; the D is unclear. The CDR3 loop spans 14 amino acids. The V gene lost 1 base and the J gene lost 8 bases, with 14 bases spanning the gap. In germline, CDR1 is MNHEY, CDR2 SMNVEV (reference sequence). The CDR3 nucleotides are TGTGCCAGCAGTTTATTAGGCGGGCGCGAAGGCTACACCTTC. Amino acids: CASSLLGGREGYTF.

This clone has just one count. This chain joins TRBV27 and TRBJ2-7, with 8 bases aligning to TRBD1. The V gene's germline CDR1 is MNHEY and CDR2 SMNVEV (reference sequence). The length of the CDR3 is 14 residues. Unmatched junction bases numbered 4, after V lost 4 bases and J lost 2 bases. The DNA of the CDR3 is TGTGCCAGCAGTTCCCGGACAGGGACCTACGAGCAGTACTTC. As protein: CASSSRTGTYEQYF.

The gene calls are TRBV14 and TRBJ2-3; 7 bases are a match to TRBD1. Germline CDR1 is SGHDN and CDR2 is FVKESK. The CDR3 has 16 residues. V dropped 2 bases and J dropped 0; count of bases not matched to a gene: 5. In DNA form, the CDR3 reads TGTGCCAGCAGCCAAAACAGGGGTCTTAGCACAGATACGCAGTATTTT. Translation gives CASSQNRGLSTDTQYF.

V usage is TRBV19 and J usage is TRBJ2-7; 13 bases are shared with TRBD2. The CDR3 consists of 15 residues. The germline gives CDR1 LNHDA, CDR2 SQIVND (reference sequence). The trim removed 3 bases at V and 3 bases at J, leaving 2 bases unmatched. The CDR3 DNA reads as TGTGCCAGTAGTATGGGGACTAGCGGGATCTACGAGCAGTACTTC. Amino acids: CASSMGTSGIYEQYF.

In the case of this clone: This sample includes further DNA sequences coding for the same CDR3. The chain has TRBV20-1 and TRBJ2-7; no clear D gene. The CDR3 is made up of 11 amino acids. CDR1 DFQATT and CDR2 SNEGSKA come from the germline V gene (reference sequence). Deletions cut 3 bases from V and 3 bases from J, with 6 bases between. For the CDR3, the DNA is TGCAGTGCTAGGGTAGTCTACGAGCAGTACTTC. Residues: CSARVVYEQYF.

The chain couples TRBV7-3 to TRBJ2-7; perhaps TRBD2 as D (6 bases). The CDR3 loop spans 15 amino acids. Germline V gene data show CDR1 as SGHTA and CDR2 as FQGTGA. Trimming left V 4 bases short and J 3 bases short, with 16 bases between. The CDR3 bases are TGTGCCAGCAGCTCGGGACTCTACGGGAACTACGAGCAGTACTTC. Its translation is CASSSGLYGNYEQYF. Together with reference TRBV7-3 and TRBJ2-7, the CDR3 gives the full variable domain: GAGVSQTPSNKVTEKGKYVELRCDPISGHTALYWYRQSLGQGPEFLIYFQGTGAADDSGLPNDRFFAVRPEGSVSTLKIQRTERGDSAVYLCASSSGLYGNYEQYFGPGTRLTVT.

This clone was detected only once. This sample includes further DNA sequences coding for the same CDR3. The J gene is TRBJ2-1, the V gene TRBV29-1, with no clear D. Germline V gives CDR1 SQVTM, CDR2 ANQGSEA. Trimming removed 6 bases at V and 0 bases at J, with 12 bases between. The length of the CDR3 is 14 residues. CDR3 sequence reads: CSVGRVLSYNEQFF. The CDR3 DNA is TGCAGCGTAGGTAGGGTCCTCTCCTACAATGAGCAGTTCTTC.

V gene TRBV2 combines with J gene TRBJ2-2; the D is unclear. Trimming took off 8 bases at V and 1 base at J, with 17 bases between the two ends. Germline assignment: CDR1 SNHLY and CDR2 FYNNEI. The CDR3 is 16 amino acids. CDR3 DNA sequence: TGTGCCAGCTCATTATACAGTCGCCAGAACACCGGGGAGCTGTTTTTT. Translation: CASSLYSRQNTGELFF.

The chain combines TRBV9 with TRBJ2-3; 9 nucleotides align to TRBD2. From germline, CDR1 is SGDLS and CDR2 YYNGEE. V lost 4 bases and J lost 3; bases outside the gene matches: 9. The CDR3 has 16 residues. Written as DNA, the CDR3 is TGTGCCAGCAGCCCAGGGGTAGCGGGAGTAACAGATACGCAGTATTTT. Amino acid sequence: CASSPGVAGVTDTQYF.

This chain links TRBV30 with TRBJ2-1, with 9 bases lining up with TRBD1. V shed 1 base, J shed 10 bases, and the junction held 8 bases outside the gene matches. This CDR3 has 14 amino acids. The germline V gene encodes CDR1 GTSNPN and CDR2 SVGIG (reference sequence). The CDR3 region is CAWSGPRQGGEQFF. For the CDR3, the DNA is TGTGCCTGGAGTGGACCACGACAGGGGGGCGAGCAGTTCTTC.

V gene TRBV7-7 combines with J gene TRBJ2-1; D gene unclear. This CDR3 has 15 amino acids. Germline V gives CDR1 SSHAT, CDR2 FNYEAQ (reference sequence). The V end lost 1 base, the J end lost 3 bases, and 10 bases lay between the germline ends. In DNA, the CDR3 is TGTGCCAGCAGCTTAGGCCTGGCCGACTACAATGAGCAGTTCTTC. Encoded protein: CASSLGLADYNEQFF.

The rearrangement links TRBV9 to TRBJ2-2; D not resolved. Between the trimmed V and J ends, which lost 0 bases and 7 bases, there was a span of 13 bases. The CDR3 covers 15 residues. The germline gives CDR1 SGDLS, CDR2 YYNGEE. The DNA of the CDR3 is TGTGCCAGCAGCGTAGCTCCCGGGTCCGACGGGGAGCTGTTTTTT. Amino acids: CASSVAPGSDGELFF.

As to this clone: The identical CDR3 is also encoded by other nucleotide sequences in the sample. This chain connects TRBV30 to TRBJ2-2, with D possibly being TRBD2 (6 bases). Germline values: CDR1 GTSNPN, CDR2 SVGIG (reference sequence). Trimming stripped 0 bases from V and 4 bases from J, with 6 bases between. The CDR3 runs to 13 residues. In DNA, the CDR3 is TGTGCCTGGAGTGTCGGGGGCACCGGGGAGCTGTTTTTT. Protein: CAWSVGGTGELFF.

The CDR3 DNA reads TGTGCCACCAGACGCGGACTATACTTCACTGAAGCTTTCTTT. Its protein product is CATRRGLYFTEAFF. V gene TRBV15 combines with J gene TRBJ1-1; the D is unclear. Germline V gene sequence: CDR1 LNHNV, CDR2 YYDKDF (reference sequence). Trimming left V 6 bases short and J 4 bases short, with 15 bases between. The CDR3 sequence is 14 residues long.

The chain is built from TRBV7-8 and TRBJ1-1; perhaps TRBD1 as D (5 bases). Germline CDR1 reads SGHVS; CDR2 reads FQNEAQ. Trimming removed 3 bases from V and 4 bases from J, with 18 bases in between. This CDR3 is 16 amino acids long. The CDR3 DNA is TGTGCCAGCAGCTTGCTCGGCCAGGGTCTGAGCACTGAAGCTTTCTTT. Protein product: CASSLLGQGLSTEAFF.

The chain employs TRBV6-1 and TRBJ2-7; possibly TRBD2 for D (6 bases). The CDR3 has 16 amino acids. Germline loops: CDR1 MNHNS, CDR2 SASEGT. Trimming cost V 3 bases and J 3 bases, with 18 bases left between them. The CDR3 DNA sequence: TGTGCCAGCAGTGATCCGCCCGCGGGACGGAGCTACGAGCAGTACTTC. It is translated as CASSDPPAGRSYEQYF.

Of note for this clone: This sample also contains other DNA sequences that code for the same CDR3. V is TRBV28 and J is TRBJ2-7, with TRBD2 as a possible D gene (6 bases). CDR3 length: 14 amino acids. Trimming removed 7 bases from V and 0 bases from J, with 13 bases in between. Germline V gene lookup returns CDR1 MDHEN and CDR2 SYDVKM. The CDR3 sequence: CASTGGGSSYEQYF. The CDR3 nucleotides read TGTGCCAGCACGGGTGGGGGGAGCTCCTACGAGCAGTACTTC.

The chain couples TRBV18 to TRBJ1-1; D ambiguous. CDR1 and CDR2 from the germline V gene are KGHSH and LQKENI. CDR3 length equals 15 residues. Trimming removed 3 bases at V and 3 bases at J, with 14 bases between. CDR3 coding DNA: TGTGCCAGCTCACCCTCCCTCGGGAGGGACACTGAAGCTTTCTTT. Translation gives CASSPSLGRDTEAFF.

This chain uses TRBV10-3 with TRBJ2-7; TRBD2 agrees at 11 bases. The J segment lost 2 bases and the V segment lost 2 bases, leaving 5 bases of the junction unmatched. Germline lookup yields CDR1 ENHRY and CDR2 SYGVKD. The CDR3 contains 16 residues. The chain's CDR3 is CAISEKRGLAAYEQYF. In nucleotides, the CDR3 is TGTGCCATCAGTGAGAAACGGGGACTAGCGGCCTACGAGCAGTACTTC.

The chain has TRBV10-3 and TRBJ1-2, with D unresolved. The V gene's germline CDR1 is ENHRY and CDR2 SYGVKD. V lost 2 bases to trimming and J lost 0 bases, with 10 bases between them. The CDR3 is 15 amino acids. CDR3: CAISEGSGANYGYTF. The CDR3 DNA follows: TGTGCCATCAGTGAGGGGTCAGGAGCTAACTATGGCTACACCTTC.

As to this clone: The same CDR3 can be traced to other DNA sequences in this sample. For the CDR3, the DNA is TGTGCCAGCAGCTTAACGAGGCCCGGTGAGCAGTTCTTC. Translating it yields CASSLTRPGEQFF. The chain is built from TRBV7-3 and TRBJ2-1, with unresolved D. V lost 0 bases to trimming and J lost 9 bases, with 9 bases between them. The CDR3 runs 13 residues. In germline, CDR1 is SGHTA, CDR2 FQGTGA.

The chain employs TRBV14 and TRBJ2-5, with 8 bases identical to TRBD2. With V trimmed by 2 bases and J by 0 bases, 11 bases remained unmatched. The germline V gene encodes CDR1 SGHDN and CDR2 FVKESK. This CDR3 comprises 18 residues. CDR3 residues: CASSQLYAGGKYQETQYF. The CDR3 DNA is TGTGCCAGCAGCCAACTCTACGCGGGAGGAAAGTACCAAGAGACCCAGTACTTC.

The chain couples TRBV5-1 to TRBJ2-3; weak D call: TRBD1 (5 bases). Trimming stripped 7 bases from V and 2 bases from J, with 11 bases between. This CDR3 is 13 amino acids long. Germline V gene lookup returns CDR1 SGHRS and CDR2 YFSETQ. The CDR3 bases are TGCGCCAGCGGGCAGGGATACACAGATACGCAGTATTTT. Amino acid sequence: CASGQGYTDTQYF.